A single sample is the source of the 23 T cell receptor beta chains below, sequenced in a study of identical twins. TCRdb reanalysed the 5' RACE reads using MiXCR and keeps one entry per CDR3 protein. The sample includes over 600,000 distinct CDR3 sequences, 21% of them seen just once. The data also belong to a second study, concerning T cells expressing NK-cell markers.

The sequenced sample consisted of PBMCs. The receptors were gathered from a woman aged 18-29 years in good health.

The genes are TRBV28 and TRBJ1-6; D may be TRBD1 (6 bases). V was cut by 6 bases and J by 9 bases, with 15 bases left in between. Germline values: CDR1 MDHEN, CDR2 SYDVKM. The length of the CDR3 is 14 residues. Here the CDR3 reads CASSPEQGISPLHF. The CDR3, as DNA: TGTGCCAGCAGCCCCGAGCAGGGGATTTCACCCCTCCACTTT.

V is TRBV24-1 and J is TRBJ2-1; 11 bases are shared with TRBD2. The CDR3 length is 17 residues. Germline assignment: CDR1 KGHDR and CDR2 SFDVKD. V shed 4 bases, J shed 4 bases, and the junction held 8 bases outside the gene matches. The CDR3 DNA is TGTGCCACCAGTGACGGTTTCGGGACTAGCGGATACAATGAGCAGTTCTTC. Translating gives CATSDGFGTSGYNEQFF.

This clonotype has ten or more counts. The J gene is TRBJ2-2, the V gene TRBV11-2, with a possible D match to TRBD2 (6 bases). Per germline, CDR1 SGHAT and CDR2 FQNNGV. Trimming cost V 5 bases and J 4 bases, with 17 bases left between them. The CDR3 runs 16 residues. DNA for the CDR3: TGTGCCAGCAGCCCCCGGGATAGCGGAGTCACCGGGGAGCTGTTTTTT. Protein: CASSPRDSGVTGELFF.

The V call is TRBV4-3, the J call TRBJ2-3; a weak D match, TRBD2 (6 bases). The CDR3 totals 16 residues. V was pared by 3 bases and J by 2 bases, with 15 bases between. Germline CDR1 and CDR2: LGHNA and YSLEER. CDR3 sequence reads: CASSQGMAGSTDTQYF. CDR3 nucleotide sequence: TGCGCCAGCAGCCAGGGGATGGCGGGATCCACAGATACGCAGTATTTT.

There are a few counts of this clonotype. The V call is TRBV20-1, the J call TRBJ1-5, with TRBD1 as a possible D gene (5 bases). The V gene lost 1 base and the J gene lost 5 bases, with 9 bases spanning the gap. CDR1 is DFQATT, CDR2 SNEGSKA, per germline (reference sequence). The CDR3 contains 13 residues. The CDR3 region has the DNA TGCAGTGCTAGAGGGGGGACCGATCAGCCCCAGCATTTT. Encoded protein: CSARGGTDQPQHF.

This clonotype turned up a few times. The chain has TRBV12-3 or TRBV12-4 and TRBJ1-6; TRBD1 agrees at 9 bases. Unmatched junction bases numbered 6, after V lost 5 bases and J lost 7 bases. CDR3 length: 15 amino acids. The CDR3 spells CASSEWDRDNSPLHF. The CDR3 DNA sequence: TGTGCCAGCAGTGAGTGGGACAGGGACAATTCACCCCTCCACTTT.

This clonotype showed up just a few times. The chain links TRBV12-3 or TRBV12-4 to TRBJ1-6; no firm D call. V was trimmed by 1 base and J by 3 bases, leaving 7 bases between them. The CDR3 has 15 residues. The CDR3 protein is CASSLGANYNSPLHF. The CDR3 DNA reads TGTGCCAGCAGTTTAGGGGCGAACTATAATTCACCCCTCCACTTT.

CDR3 nucleotide sequence: TGTGCCAGCTCACAGGGTTATCAGCCCCAGCATTTT. Protein: CASSQGYQPQHF. The chain uses TRBV27 and TRBJ1-5, with D perhaps TRBD1 (6 bases). CDR3 length: 12 amino acids. Germline-derived CDR1 and CDR2 are MNHEY and SMNVEV (reference sequence). V was clipped by 8 bases and J by 5 bases, with 10 bases between them.

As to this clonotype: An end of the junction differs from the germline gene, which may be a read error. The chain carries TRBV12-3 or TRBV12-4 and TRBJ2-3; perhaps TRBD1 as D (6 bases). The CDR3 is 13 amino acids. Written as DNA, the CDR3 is TGTGCCAGCAGTATAGTTCAGGGGAATACAGGTGATTTT. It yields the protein CASSIVQGNTGDF.

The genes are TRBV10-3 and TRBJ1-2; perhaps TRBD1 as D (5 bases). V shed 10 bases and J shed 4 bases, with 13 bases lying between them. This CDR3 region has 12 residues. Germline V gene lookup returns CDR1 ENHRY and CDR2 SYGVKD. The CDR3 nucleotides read TGTGCCACAGGGCAGCCGCCCTATGGCTACACCTTC. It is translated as CATGQPPYGYTF.

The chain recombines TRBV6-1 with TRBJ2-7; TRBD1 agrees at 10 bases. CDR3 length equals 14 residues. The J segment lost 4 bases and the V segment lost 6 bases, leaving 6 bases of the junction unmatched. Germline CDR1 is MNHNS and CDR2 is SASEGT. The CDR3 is CASRADRGLYEQYF. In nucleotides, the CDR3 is TGTGCCAGCAGAGCCGACAGGGGGCTTTACGAGCAGTACTTC.

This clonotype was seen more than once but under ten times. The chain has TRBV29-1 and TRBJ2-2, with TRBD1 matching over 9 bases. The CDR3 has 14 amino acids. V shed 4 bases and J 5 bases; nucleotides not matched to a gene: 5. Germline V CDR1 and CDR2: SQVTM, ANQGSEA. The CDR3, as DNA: TGCAGCGTTGGACAGGGGGTTGGAACCGGGGAGCTGTTTTTT. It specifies CSVGQGVGTGELFF.

As DNA, the CDR3 is TGTGCCAGCAGCTTAAGCTCCCTAGCAACAGATACGCAGTATTTT. It is translated as CASSLSSLATDTQYF. The gene calls are TRBV7-3 and TRBJ2-3, with D perhaps TRBD2 (5 bases). The germline gives CDR1 SGHTA, CDR2 FQGTGA. The CDR3 runs to 15 residues. Trimming cost V 1 base and J 3 bases, with 11 bases left between them.

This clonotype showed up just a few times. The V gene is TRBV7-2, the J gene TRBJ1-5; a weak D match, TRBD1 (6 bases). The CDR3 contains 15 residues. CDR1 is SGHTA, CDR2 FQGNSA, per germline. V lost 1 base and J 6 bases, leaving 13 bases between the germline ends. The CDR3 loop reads CASSLGTGSGQPQHF. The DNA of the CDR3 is TGTGCCAGCAGCTTAGGAACAGGGTCGGGTCAGCCCCAGCATTTT.

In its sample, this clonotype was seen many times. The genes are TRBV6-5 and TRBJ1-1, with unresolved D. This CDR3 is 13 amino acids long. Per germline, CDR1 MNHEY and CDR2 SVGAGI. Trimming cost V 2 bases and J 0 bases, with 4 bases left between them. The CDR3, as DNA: TGTGCCAGCAGTTACCTACTGAACACTGAAGCTTTCTTT. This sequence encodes CASSYLLNTEAFF.

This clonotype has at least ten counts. Here the CDR3 reads CAIRSGFLEAFF. The DNA for the CDR3 is TGTGCCATACGTTCCGGTTTCCTTGAAGCTTTCTTT. The chain employs TRBV12-3 or TRBV12-4 and TRBJ1-1; the D is unclear. There are 12 residues in the CDR3. V was shortened by 10 bases and J by 7 bases, with 16 bases between the two germline ends.

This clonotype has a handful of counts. CDR3 amino acids: CASSIVRNTEAFF. The CDR3 DNA reads as TGTGCCAGCAGTATCGTCCGGAACACTGAAGCTTTCTTT. The chain recombines TRBV12-3 or TRBV12-4 with TRBJ1-1; D gene unclear. This CDR3 is 13 amino acids long. The V and J ends lost 5 bases and 1 base respectively, with 8 bases between them.

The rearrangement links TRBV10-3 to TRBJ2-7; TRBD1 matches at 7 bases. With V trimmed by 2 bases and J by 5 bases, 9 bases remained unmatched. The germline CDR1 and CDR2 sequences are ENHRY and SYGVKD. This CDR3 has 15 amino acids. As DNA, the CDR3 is TGTGCCATCAGTGAGGGACCCCGACAGGGTCACGAGCAGTACTTC. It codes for CAISEGPRQGHEQYF.

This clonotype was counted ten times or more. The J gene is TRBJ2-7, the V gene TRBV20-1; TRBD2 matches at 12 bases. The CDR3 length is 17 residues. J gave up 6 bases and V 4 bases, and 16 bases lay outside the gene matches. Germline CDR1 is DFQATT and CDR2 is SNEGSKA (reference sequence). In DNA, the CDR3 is TGCAGTGCTATATCATTTTCTAGCGGGAGGGCCGTCGTCGAGCAGTACTTC. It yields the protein CSAISFSSGRAVVEQYF.

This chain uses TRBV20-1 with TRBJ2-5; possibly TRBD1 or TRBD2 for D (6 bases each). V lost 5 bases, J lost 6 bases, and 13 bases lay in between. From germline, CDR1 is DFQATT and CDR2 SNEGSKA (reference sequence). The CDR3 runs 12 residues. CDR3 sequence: CSAGGGTKTQYF. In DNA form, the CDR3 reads TGCAGTGCTGGGGGCGGGACAAAGACCCAGTACTTC.

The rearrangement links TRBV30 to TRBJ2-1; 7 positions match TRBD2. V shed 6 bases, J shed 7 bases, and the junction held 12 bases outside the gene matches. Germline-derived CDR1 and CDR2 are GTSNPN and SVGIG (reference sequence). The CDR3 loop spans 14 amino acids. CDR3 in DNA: TGTGCCTGTGAGCGGCGGGAGTCGGTAAATGAGCAGTTCTTC. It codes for CACERRESVNEQFF.

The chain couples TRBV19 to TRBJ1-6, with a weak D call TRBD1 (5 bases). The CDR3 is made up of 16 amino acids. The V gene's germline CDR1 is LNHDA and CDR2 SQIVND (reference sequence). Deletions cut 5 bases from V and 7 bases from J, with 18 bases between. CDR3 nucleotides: TGTGCCAGTAGTCTCACCCCGGGACCCAGGAATTCACCCCTCCACTTT. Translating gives CASSLTPGPRNSPLHF.

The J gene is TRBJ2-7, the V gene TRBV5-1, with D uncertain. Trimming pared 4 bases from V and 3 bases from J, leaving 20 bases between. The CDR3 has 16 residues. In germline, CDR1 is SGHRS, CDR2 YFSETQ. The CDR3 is CASSPSARGSHYEQYF. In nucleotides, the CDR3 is TGCGCCAGCAGCCCGTCGGCCCGAGGCAGCCACTACGAGCAGTACTTC.